Detailed here is one TCR beta chain. The data originate from a study of control samples from healthy donors and cancer patients. V lost 6 bases and J lost 5; bases outside the gene matches: 5. The CDR3 covers 12 residues. Germline lookup yields CDR1 SQVTM and CDR2 ANQGSEA. Here immunoSEQ multiplex PCR was the method, and the copy in TCRdb shows in-frame clones only, minus some. Of some 220,000 clones listed, 90% to 95% are singletons. The sequenced sample consisted of blood. The source of this sequence is a man aged 50-60 years in good health. The chain recombines TRBV29-1 with TRBJ2-5, with TRBD1 identical over 8 bases. The chain's CDR3 is CSVVRQGETQYF. In DNA form, the CDR3 reads TGCAGCGTCGTCCGACAGGGGGAGACCCAGTACTTC.